Below, one T cell receptor beta chain is given with its context. This sample stems from a study of shared clonotypes between healthy human individuals. The method was immunoSEQ multiplex PCR; TCRdb's version includes in-frame clones alone and lacks a portion of them. In the table there are about 2.4 million clones, around 94% of which are singletons. What was sequenced was naive CD4+ T cells sorted from blood. Subset: CD45RA+ positively selected. The sequence was obtained from a man between 18 and 29 years old in good health.

The CDR3 DNA is TGCGCCAGCAGTGGCGCCGCGGGACAGGGGTCTCCCAACTCCTACAATGAGCAGTTCTTC. Translated: CASSGAAGQGSPNSYNEQFF. The chain couples TRBV10-1 to TRBJ2-1; TRBD1 aligns across 10 bases. Per the germline V gene, CDR1 is WNHNN and CDR2 is SYGVQD (reference sequence). V gave up 4 bases and J gave up 0 bases; unmatched junction bases: 15. The CDR3 consists of 20 residues.